This T cell receptor beta chain was sequenced in a study of cytomegalovirus exposure and HLA in healthy donors. PCR involved 60 Vbeta and 13 Jbeta primers. The table came from immunoSEQ multiplex PCR; TCRdb's copy has only in-frame clones and leaves some out. The sample records approximately 110,000 clones, roughly 85% being singletons. This clone has just a few counts. Its matching antigen is unknown. Findings and caveats of the study: Earlier analysis yielded a pattern in which most TCR beta V segments were productive about 90% or about 30% of the time. HLA-A and HLA-B allele assignments for most subjects were reportedly predicted accurately using TCR beta sequences. Among TCR beta chains of equal frequency, HLA-associated ones were more clonally expanded in a later analysis.

The CDR3 is 17 residues long. J was trimmed by 4 bases and V by 4 bases; bases with no gene match: 9. Germline CDR1 reads LGHNA; CDR2 reads YSLEER. The rearrangement links TRBV4-3 to TRBJ2-1; 11 bases agree with TRBD2. This sequence was found in a woman aged 35 to 49 in good health and CMV-seronegative. Specimen: PBMCs. The CDR3 DNA sequence: TGCGCCAGCAGCCCTAAACGACTAGCGGGGATGTACAATGAGCAGTTCTTC. Its translation is CASSPKRLAGMYNEQFF.